Following are 13 T cell receptor beta chains from one sample sequenced in a study of T cells in Graves' hyperthyroidism and ophthalmopathy. Authors of the study amplified TCR beta CDR3 regions from RNA transcripts. During a first-round RT-PCR of the TCR CDR3, the HTBI primer set was used. TCRdb fed the multiplex PCR reads into MiXCR, producing one record per CDR3 protein. The sample lists about 700,000 distinct CDR3 sequences, just under 45% occurring once. The specimen sequenced was peripheral blood or thyroid tissue (not recorded which). The receptors stem from an adult man with Graves' disease, either hyperthyroidism or ophthalmopathy (not recorded which).

V and J are TRBV19 and TRBJ1-1; 8 nucleotides align to TRBD1. The CDR3 sequence is 13 residues long. Looked up from germline, CDR1 is LNHDA and CDR2 is SQIVND (reference sequence). Trimming at V came to 8 bases and at J to 3 bases, leaving 5 bases not matched to a gene. The CDR3 sequence: CASLTGVHTEAFF. As DNA, the CDR3 is TGTGCCAGTCTGACAGGGGTTCACACTGAAGCTTTCTTT.

On this clonotype itself: Germline is not matched at one junction end, which may reflect a read error. This chain joins TRBV7-3 and TRBJ1-1, with 7 bases aligning to TRBD1. The germline V gene encodes CDR1 SGHTA and CDR2 FQGTGA. The CDR3 is 14 residues long. The CDR3, as DNA: TGTGCCTGCAGCCTAGGACAGGCGAACACTGAAGCTTTCTTT. Translated, it gives CACSLGQANTEAFF.

J is TRBJ1-2 and V is TRBV7-8; tentative D call: TRBD1 (6 bases). V lost 1 base, J lost 4 bases, and 16 bases lay in between. The CDR3 spans 16 residues. Germline V gene sequence: CDR1 SGHVS, CDR2 FQNEAQ. The chain's CDR3 is CASSLVPRGKSYGYTF. The CDR3 nucleotides read TGTGCCAGCAGCTTAGTTCCCAGGGGCAAGAGCTATGGCTACACCTTC.

This clonotype was counted at least ten times. The rearrangement links TRBV5-1 to TRBJ1-6, with 7 bases fitting TRBD1. This CDR3 contains 15 residues. The germline V gene has CDR1 SGHRS and CDR2 YFSETQ. Trimming removed 4 bases from V and 5 bases from J; junction bases left unmatched: 6. The CDR3 sequence is CASSVGTADNSPLHF. DNA for the CDR3: TGCGCCAGCAGCGTCGGGACAGCAGATAATTCACCCCTCCACTTT.

This clonotype came up many times. The rearrangement uses TRBV15 and TRBJ1-2; 10 bases fit TRBD1. After removal of 2 bases from V and 0 bases from J, the junction contained 9 bases not matched to a gene. Germline CDR1 is LNHNV and CDR2 is YYDKDF (reference sequence). The CDR3 extends over 18 amino acids. CDR3 DNA sequence: TGTGCCACCAGCAGATCACCCGGGACAGGGGCCTCTAACTATGGCTACACCTTC. Translation: CATSRSPGTGASNYGYTF.

This clonotype was detected many times. The chain is built from TRBV6-5 and TRBJ2-7; the D is unclear. The CDR3 has 11 amino acids. The germline V and J ends were trimmed by 10 bases and 7 bases, with 14 bases remaining between them. Germline V lookup: CDR1 MNHEY, CDR2 SVGAGI. Here the CDR3 reads CATAHLGEQYF. DNA of the CDR3: TGTGCCACCGCCCATCTCGGGGAGCAGTACTTC.

In regard to this clonotype: One junction end does not reproduce the germline sequence, and a read error may be involved. V is TRBV7-3 and J is TRBJ1-1; D unresolved. This CDR3 spans 16 amino acids. The germline V gene has CDR1 SGHTA and CDR2 FQGTGA. The CDR3 bases are TGCGCCAGCAGCCTCACCGGGCCCCAGATGAACACTGAAGCTTTCTTT. This sequence encodes CASSLTGPQMNTEAFF.

The chain has TRBV7-9 and TRBJ1-4; 8 nucleotides align to TRBD1. This CDR3 has 15 residues. Looked up from germline, CDR1 is SEHNR and CDR2 is FQNEAQ (reference sequence). V lost 4 bases, J lost 8 bases, and 9 bases stayed unmatched. CDR3 loop: CASSSTGAEGEKLFF. In nucleotides, the CDR3 is TGTGCCAGCAGCTCGACAGGGGCAGAGGGCGAAAAACTGTTTTTT.

The CDR3 region is CASNNQGHLGGYTF. The CDR3 DNA follows: TGTGCCAGTAATAACCAGGGGCACCTGGGGGGCTACACCTTC. The chain joins TRBV7-2 to TRBJ1-2; tentative D call: TRBD1 (6 bases). This CDR3 spans 14 amino acids. The ends were cut back, 9 bases at V and 8 bases at J, with 22 bases in the middle. Germline-derived CDR1 and CDR2 are SGHTA and FQGNSA.

As regards this clonotype: One end of the junction varies from germline; a read error may be responsible. This chain uses TRBV24-1 with TRBJ1-5; no firm D call. From germline, CDR1 is KGHDR and CDR2 SFDVKD. The CDR3 is 14 amino acids. The chain's CDR3 is CASSLSDPNQPQHF. CDR3 in DNA: TGTGCCAGCAGTTTGTCGGACCCCAATCAGCCCCAGCATTTT.

In its sample, this clonotype was seen a few times. V and J are TRBV19 and TRBJ1-1, with TRBD1 matching 7 bases. The CDR3 spans 13 residues. From germline, CDR1 is LNHDA and CDR2 SQIVND (reference sequence). CDR3 sequence: CAIGGGLNTEAFF. In nucleotides, the CDR3 is TGTGCAATAGGAGGGGGCCTGAACACTGAAGCTTTCTTT.

The genes are TRBV20-1 and TRBJ2-7; 14 bases are a match to TRBD2. There are 16 residues in the CDR3. V was pared by 4 bases and J by 5 bases, with 10 bases of the junction left unmatched. Germline V gene lookup returns CDR1 DFQATT and CDR2 SNEGSKA (reference sequence). This CDR3 is CSATGTSGRSSNEQYF. The CDR3 nucleotides read TGCAGTGCTACAGGGACTAGCGGGAGATCCAGCAACGAGCAGTACTTC.

V and J are TRBV20-1 and TRBJ1-3; 7 bases line up with TRBD1. Germline loops: CDR1 DFQATT, CDR2 SNEGSKA (reference sequence). The CDR3 is 15 residues long. The CDR3 coding sequence is TGCAGCGCGTTCGGACAGGCAAACTCTGGAAACACCATATATTTT. It is translated as CSAFGQANSGNTIYF.